This TCR beta chain appears in the sequencing data of a study of T cells in Graves' hyperthyroidism and ophthalmopathy. Looked up from germline, CDR1 is SGHAT and CDR2 is FQNNGV. V was clipped by 3 bases and J by 4 bases, with 7 bases between them. The CDR3 has 13 amino acids. This clonotype appeared many times. Amplification of TCR beta CDR3 regions used RNA as the template. Using the HTBI primer set, a first-round RT-PCR was run on the TCR CDR3. TCRdb passed the multiplex PCR reads through MiXCR, listing each CDR3 protein once. This table has about 50,000 distinct CDR3 sequences, 49% appearing once. The sample consisted of blood. This clonotype originated in a woman in her twenties or thirties with Graves' ophthalmopathy. The chain uses TRBV11-2 and TRBJ1-3, with D uncertain. The CDR3 region has the DNA TGTGCCAGCAGCTTCCGGGGAGGAAACACCATATATTTT. Its protein is CASSFRGGNTIYF.